This passage covers 24 T cell receptor beta chains from one sample sequenced in a study of T cells after somatic rescue of genetic block. Some clones are missing from TCRdb's copy, which holds only in-frame ones; the method was immunoSEQ multiplex PCR. The profile shows roughly 92,000 clones, approximately 90% of them singletons. Sequences were obtained from peripheral blood mononuclear cells (PBMCs). The receptor source for this set is a woman younger than 30.

This chain uses TRBV6-5 with TRBJ2-5; 7 positions match TRBD2. J lost 2 bases, V lost 0 bases, and 3 bases had no gene match. Germline assignment: CDR1 MNHEY and CDR2 SVGAGI. The CDR3 loop spans 15 amino acids. Here the CDR3 reads CASSYSLAVQETQYF. DNA for the CDR3: TGTGCCAGCAGTTACTCCCTAGCGGTACAAGAGACCCAGTACTTC.

The chain links TRBV7-9 to TRBJ2-5; possibly TRBD2 for D (5 bases). Trimming stripped 2 bases from V and 12 bases from J, with 16 bases between. This CDR3 region has 13 residues. The V gene's germline CDR1 is SEHNR and CDR2 FQNEAQ (reference sequence). The CDR3 nucleotides are TGTGCCAGCAGCTTAACTCGCGGCAGGCGGGAGTACTTC. It encodes CASSLTRGRREYF.

The chain combines TRBV10-1 with TRBJ2-7, with D perhaps given as TRBD1 or TRBD2 (6 bases each). The V gene lost 6 bases and the J gene lost 5 bases, with 17 bases spanning the gap. The CDR3 totals 14 residues. Germline CDR1 and CDR2: WNHNN and SYGVQD (reference sequence). The CDR3, as DNA: TGCGCCAGCAGCGGGGGCGGTTGGTTCGACGAGCAGTACTTC. It yields the protein CASSGGGWFDEQYF.

This chain links TRBV28 with TRBJ2-3, with 7 bases aligning to TRBD1. The CDR3 runs 15 residues. The germline CDR1 and CDR2 sequences are MDHEN and SYDVKM. Trimming removed 3 bases from V and 4 bases from J; junction bases left unmatched: 7. DNA for the CDR3: TGTGCCAGCAGTTTTGGGCAGGGGGAAGCAGATACGCAGTATTTT. Translation: CASSFGQGEADTQYF.

This chain joins TRBV5-1 and TRBJ2-2, with 8 positions matching TRBD2. In germline, CDR1 is SGHRS, CDR2 YFSETQ. V was clipped by 2 bases and J by 4 bases; unmatched bases: 4. The CDR3 spans 15 residues. The CDR3 protein is CASSFLSGITGELFF. The CDR3, as DNA: TGCGCCAGCAGCTTCCTTAGCGGGATCACCGGGGAGCTGTTTTTT. Filled out from reference TRBV5-1 and TRBJ2-2, the complete variable domain reads KAGVTQTPRYLIKTRGQQVTLSCSPISGHRSVSWYQQTPGQGLQFLFEYFSETQRNKGNFPGRFSGRQFSNSRSEMNVSTLELGDSALYLCASSFLSGITGELFFGEGSRLTVL.

The CDR3 sequence: CASSLGGIMNTEAFF. The CDR3 DNA is TGTGCCAGCAGCCTCGGAGGCATCATGAACACTGAAGCTTTCTTT. The chain combines TRBV7-2 with TRBJ1-1; D is unclear. There are 15 residues in the CDR3. CDR1 is SGHTA and CDR2 is FQGNSA in the germline V gene. V lost 5 bases and J 0 bases, leaving 13 bases between the germline ends. Based on the CDR3 plus reference TRBV7-2 and TRBJ1-1, the full variable domain is GAGVSQSPSNKVTEKGKDVELRCDPISGHTALYWYRQSLGQGLEFLIYFQGNSAPDKSGLPSDRFSAERTGGSVSTLTIQRTQQEDSAVYLCASSLGGIMNTEAFFGQGTRLTVV.

The V gene is TRBV7-9, the J gene TRBJ2-7; possible D gene TRBD2, 5 bases. The V end lost 8 bases, the J end lost 6 bases, and 8 bases lay between the germline ends. CDR1 SEHNR and CDR2 FQNEAQ come from the germline V gene (reference sequence). The CDR3 is 10 amino acids. CDR3 protein: CASEAAEQYF. The CDR3, as DNA: TGTGCCAGCGAAGCGGCCGAGCAGTACTTC.

V and J are TRBV6-6 and TRBJ2-1; TRBD2 matches 10 bases. CDR1 is MNHNY, CDR2 SVGAGI, per germline (reference sequence). The CDR3 extends over 15 amino acids. V shed 0 bases, J shed 9 bases, and the junction held 5 bases outside the gene matches. The CDR3 reads CASSYSLAGSFEQFF. CDR3 sequence (DNA): TGTGCCAGCAGTTACTCACTAGCGGGATCTTTTGAGCAGTTCTTC.

This chain uses TRBV6-6 with TRBJ2-3; D might be TRBD2 (6 bases). Germline V CDR1 and CDR2: MNHNY, SVGAGI (reference sequence). The CDR3 consists of 14 residues. Trimming cost V 6 bases and J 2 bases, with 12 bases left between them. The DNA for the CDR3 is TGTGCCAGCAGCATCCGGGGGAACACAGATACGCAGTATTTT. Its translation: CASSIRGNTDTQYF.

This chain joins TRBV19 and TRBJ2-3, with D hard to call. Germline assignment: CDR1 LNHDA and CDR2 SQIVND (reference sequence). V lost 5 bases and J 4 bases, leaving 13 bases between the germline ends. This CDR3 spans 14 amino acids. DNA of the CDR3: TGTGCCAGTAGTTCGCTTGGCGGCGCAGATACGCAGTATTTT. This encodes CASSSLGGADTQYF.

This chain joins TRBV29-1 and TRBJ2-7; D not resolved. Germline values: CDR1 SQVTM, CDR2 ANQGSEA. CDR3 length equals 13 residues. V lost 2 bases and J lost 0, with 8 bases in between. CDR3 DNA sequence: TGCAGCGTTGAATGGCAGGACTCCTACGAGCAGTACTTC. Translated: CSVEWQDSYEQYF.

The V and J genes are TRBV29-1 and TRBJ2-5; 11 nucleotides line up with TRBD2. Germline V gene data show CDR1 as SQVTM and CDR2 as ANQGSEA. This CDR3 region has 16 residues. Trimming cost V 4 bases and J 1 base; bases outside gene matches: 8. This CDR3 is CSVVGLAGGAQETQYF. The CDR3 bases are TGCAGCGTTGTAGGACTAGCGGGTGGGGCCCAAGAGACCCAGTACTTC.

The chain employs TRBV5-1 and TRBJ2-5, with 7 bases fitting TRBD2. Germline V CDR1 and CDR2: SGHRS, YFSETQ. The CDR3 is made up of 13 amino acids. V shed 2 bases and J 5 bases; nucleotides not matched to a gene: 3. In DNA form, the CDR3 reads TGCGCCAGCAGCTTCACGGGGGGTGAGACCCAGTACTTC. This gives the protein CASSFTGGETQYF.

The V and J genes are TRBV11-3 and TRBJ2-7; D gene ambiguous. Germline V gene data show CDR1 as SGHNT and CDR2 as YENEEA. The CDR3 totals 14 residues. V was clipped by 1 base and J by 4 bases, with 11 bases between them. CDR3 sequence: CASSLANEGYEQYF. CDR3 sequence (DNA): TGTGCCAGCAGCTTAGCGAACGAAGGGTACGAGCAGTACTTC.

The chain recombines TRBV28 with TRBJ2-1; 9 bases map to TRBD2. Trimming cost V 2 bases and J 12 bases; bases outside gene matches: 5. Looked up from germline, CDR1 is MDHEN and CDR2 is SYDVKM. The CDR3 has 13 residues. CDR3 DNA sequence: TGTGCCAGCAGTTTAGACGCGGGAGGGATGCAGTTCTTC. It codes for CASSLDAGGMQFF.

The V gene is TRBV2, the J gene TRBJ1-3; 9 bases line up with TRBD1. The V gene end was trimmed by 2 bases and the J gene end by 2 bases; junction bases not matched to a gene: 7. CDR3 length: 17 amino acids. Germline CDR1 and CDR2: SNHLY and FYNNEI. As DNA, the CDR3 is TGTGCCAGCAGTGAATGGGGACAGGGAGGAGCTGGAAACACCATATATTTT. Translating gives CASSEWGQGGAGNTIYF. Based on the CDR3 plus reference TRBV2 and TRBJ1-3, the full variable domain is EPEVTQTPSHQVTQMGQEVILRCVPISNHLYFYWYRQILGQKVEFLVSFYNNEISEKSEIFDDQFSVERPDGSNFTLKIRSTKLEDSAMYFCASSEWGQGGAGNTIYFGEGSWLTVV.

V and J are TRBV7-9 and TRBJ1-5; D is perhaps TRBD1 (5 bases). V shed 5 bases and J shed 4 bases, with 12 bases lying between them. The germline CDR1 and CDR2 sequences are SEHNR and FQNEAQ (reference sequence). This CDR3 is 14 amino acids long. The CDR3 is CASSPSGHNQPQHF. CDR3 DNA: TGTGCCAGCAGCCCGTCGGGGCATAATCAGCCCCAGCATTTT.

The genes are TRBV19 and TRBJ2-2, with D possibly TRBD2 on 6 matching bases. Germline CDR1 and CDR2: LNHDA and SQIVND (reference sequence). This CDR3 contains 16 residues. V lost 5 bases and J lost 0, with 13 bases in between. The CDR3 nucleotides read TGTGCCAGTAGTCCCTGGGGAGGCGCGAACACCGGGGAGCTGTTTTTT. Protein product: CASSPWGGANTGELFF.

This chain connects TRBV5-4 to TRBJ1-1; D is perhaps TRBD1 (6 bases). Germline assignment: CDR1 SGHNT and CDR2 YYREEE (reference sequence). CDR3 size: 15 residues. The germline V and J ends were trimmed by 4 bases and 0 bases, with 13 bases remaining between them. The CDR3: CASSLIGGMNTEAFF. CDR3 DNA: TGTGCCAGCAGCCTGATAGGGGGAATGAACACTGAAGCTTTCTTT. Full variable domain (outside the CDR3, taken from reference TRBV5-4 and TRBJ1-1): ETGVTQSPTHLIKTRGQQVTLRCSSQSGHNTVSWYQQALGQGPQFIFQYYREEENGRGNFPPRFSGLQFPNYSSELNVNALELDDSALYLCASSLIGGMNTEAFFGQGTRLTVV.

This chain connects TRBV5-8 to TRBJ2-2, with 7 bases that match TRBD1. V gave up 4 bases and J gave up 6 bases; unmatched junction bases: 6. The CDR3 covers 14 residues. Germline V CDR1 and CDR2: SGHTS, YDEGEE. CDR3 nucleotide sequence: TGTGCCAGCAGCCCGACAGGGATAGCCGGGGAGCTGTTTTTT. Residues: CASSPTGIAGELFF.

J is TRBJ2-3 and V is TRBV4-1; 8 nucleotides agree with TRBD2. Germline V gives CDR1 MGHRA, CDR2 YSYEKL. CDR3 length equals 19 residues. Germline trimming cut 2 bases from V and 1 base from J; bases unmatched to any gene: 14. The CDR3 DNA sequence: TGCGCCAGCAGCCAAAACTTGATCACTAGCGGATTGGGCACAGATACGCAGTATTTT. Translating gives CASSQNLITSGLGTDTQYF.

This rearrangement joins TRBV27 to TRBJ1-2, with 7 bases that match TRBD1. Trimming at V came to 6 bases and at J to 2 bases, leaving 6 bases not matched to a gene. Germline CDR1 MNHEY, CDR2 SMNVEV (reference sequence). The CDR3 covers 14 residues. The DNA of the CDR3 is TGTGCCAGCAGAAACCAGGGGGGGAACTATGGCTACACCTTC. Its translation: CASRNQGGNYGYTF.

The chain uses TRBV5-1 and TRBJ2-6; tentative D call: TRBD2 (8 bases). The V and J ends lost 1 base and 1 base respectively, with 18 bases between them. This CDR3 contains 19 residues. The germline CDR1 and CDR2 sequences are SGHRS and YFSETQ. The CDR3 sequence: CASSLQVGQRGSGANVLTF. CDR3 nucleotides: TGCGCCAGCAGCTTGCAAGTGGGACAGCGGGGGTCTGGGGCCAACGTCCTGACTTTC.

V gene TRBV11-3 combines with J gene TRBJ2-7; D may correspond to TRBD1 or TRBD2 (6 bases each). V was cut by 2 bases and J by 5 bases, with 13 bases left in between. The CDR3 contains 14 residues. Germline V gives CDR1 SGHNT, CDR2 YENEEA. The CDR3 DNA reads as TGTGCCAGCAGCTTAACCTCGGGGGCGGACGAGCAGTACTTC. Its protein is CASSLTSGADEQYF.